This T cell receptor beta chain was identified during a study of blood T cell repertoires in COVID-19. For the study at large: Collection of acute and convalescent COVID-19 samples took place in the United States, Italy and Spain.

This CDR3 has 15 residues. Trimming took 1 base from V and 10 from J, leaving 18 bases between them. The germline CDR1 and CDR2 sequences are SGDLS and YYNGEE. Ages ranged from roughly 18 to 100 years, with residence in under 25 US areas. Sequencing was performed with immunoSEQ multiplex PCR; in TCRdb, only in-frame clones are kept and a portion is missing. The repertoire holds hundreds of thousands of clones, approximately 92% seen once, with 0.95% to 1.2% in the top ten. The genes are TRBV9 and TRBJ2-1; the D gene is possibly TRBD2 (7 bases). The sequence derives from a man in his thirties or forties who had recovered from COVID-19. What was sequenced was PBMCs or T cells enriched from blood (not recorded which). The CDR3 protein is CASSVRGRAEGEQFF. The CDR3 DNA reads as TGTGCCAGCAGCGTAAGGGGGAGGGCCGAGGGAGAGCAGTTCTTC. Together with reference TRBV9 and TRBJ2-1, the CDR3 gives the full variable domain: DSGVTQTPKHLITATGQRVTLRCSPRSGDLSVYWYQQSLDQGLQFLIQYYNGEERAKGNILERFSAQQFPDLHSELNLSSLELGDSALYFCASSVRGRAEGEQFFGPGTRLTVL.